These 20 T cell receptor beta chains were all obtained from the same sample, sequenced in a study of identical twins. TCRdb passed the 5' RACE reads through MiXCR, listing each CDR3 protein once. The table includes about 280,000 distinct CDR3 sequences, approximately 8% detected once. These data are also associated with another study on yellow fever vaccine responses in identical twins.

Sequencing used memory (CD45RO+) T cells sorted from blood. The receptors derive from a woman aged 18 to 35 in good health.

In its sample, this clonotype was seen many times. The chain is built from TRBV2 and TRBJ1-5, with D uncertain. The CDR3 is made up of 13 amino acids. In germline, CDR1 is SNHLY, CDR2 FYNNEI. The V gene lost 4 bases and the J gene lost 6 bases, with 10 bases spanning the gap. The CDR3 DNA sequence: TGTGCCAGCAGTGTGGAGTTGTTTCAGCCCCAGCATTTT. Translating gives CASSVELFQPQHF.

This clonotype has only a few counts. CDR3 in DNA: TGTGCCACCAGTGATTCCCTCGGAAATGAAGCTTTCTTT. This encodes CATSDSLGNEAFF. The chain has TRBV24-1 and TRBJ1-1, with D unclear. The CDR3 has 13 amino acids. The ends were cut back, 2 bases at V and 7 bases at J, with 10 bases in the middle. The germline gives CDR1 KGHDR, CDR2 SFDVKD.

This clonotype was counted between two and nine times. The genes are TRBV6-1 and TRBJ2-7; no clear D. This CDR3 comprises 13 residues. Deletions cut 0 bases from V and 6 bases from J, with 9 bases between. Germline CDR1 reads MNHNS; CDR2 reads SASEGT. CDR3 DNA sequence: TGTGCCAGCAGTGAAGCGGGAAAGTTCGAGCAGTACGTC. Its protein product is CASSEAGKFEQYV.

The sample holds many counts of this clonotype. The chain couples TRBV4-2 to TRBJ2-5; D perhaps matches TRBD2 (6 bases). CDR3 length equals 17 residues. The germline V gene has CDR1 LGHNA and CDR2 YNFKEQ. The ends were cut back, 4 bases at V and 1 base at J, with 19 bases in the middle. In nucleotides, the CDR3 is TGTGCCAGCAGCCGGGAGGTGGTGGGAGGCCTCCAAGAGACCCAGTACTTC. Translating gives CASSREVVGGLQETQYF.

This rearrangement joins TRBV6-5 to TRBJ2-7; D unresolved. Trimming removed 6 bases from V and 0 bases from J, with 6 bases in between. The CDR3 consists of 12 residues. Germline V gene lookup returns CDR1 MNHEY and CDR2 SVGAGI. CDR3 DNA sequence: TGTGCCAGCAGGGGCGCCTCCTACGAGCAGTACGTC. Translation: CASRGASYEQYV.

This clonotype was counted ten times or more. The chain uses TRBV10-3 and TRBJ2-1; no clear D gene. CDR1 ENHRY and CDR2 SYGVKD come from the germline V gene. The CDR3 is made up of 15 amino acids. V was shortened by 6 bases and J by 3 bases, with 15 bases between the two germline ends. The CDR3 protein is CAISTKGAIYNEQFF. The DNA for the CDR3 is TGTGCCATCAGCACAAAAGGCGCAATCTACAATGAGCAGTTCTTC.

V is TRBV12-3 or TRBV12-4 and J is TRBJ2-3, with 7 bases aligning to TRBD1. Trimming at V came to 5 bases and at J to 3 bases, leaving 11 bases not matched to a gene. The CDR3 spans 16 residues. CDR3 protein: CASSTGAAGRTDTQYF. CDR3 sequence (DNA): TGTGCCAGCAGTACAGGGGCGGCGGGTAGGACAGATACGCAGTATTTT.

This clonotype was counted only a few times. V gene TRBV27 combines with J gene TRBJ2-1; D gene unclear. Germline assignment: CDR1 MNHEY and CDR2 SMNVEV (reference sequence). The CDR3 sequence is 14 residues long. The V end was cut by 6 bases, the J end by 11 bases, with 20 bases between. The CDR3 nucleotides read TGTGCCAGCAGATTAAATACTCAAGGGAATAAGCAGTTCTTC. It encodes CASRLNTQGNKQFF.

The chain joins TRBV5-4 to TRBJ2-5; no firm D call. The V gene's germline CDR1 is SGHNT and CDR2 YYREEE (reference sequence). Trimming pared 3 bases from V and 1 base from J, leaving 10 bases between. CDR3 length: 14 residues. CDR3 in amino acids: CASSSVGRQETQYF. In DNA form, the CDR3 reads TGTGCCAGCAGCTCGGTAGGGCGCCAAGAGACCCAGTACTTC.

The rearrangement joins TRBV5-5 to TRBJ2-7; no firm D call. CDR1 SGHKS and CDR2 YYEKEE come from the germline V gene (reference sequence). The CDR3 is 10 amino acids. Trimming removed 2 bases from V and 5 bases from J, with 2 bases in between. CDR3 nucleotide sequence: TGTGCCAGCAGCTTTAACGAGCAGTACGTC. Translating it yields CASSFNEQYV.

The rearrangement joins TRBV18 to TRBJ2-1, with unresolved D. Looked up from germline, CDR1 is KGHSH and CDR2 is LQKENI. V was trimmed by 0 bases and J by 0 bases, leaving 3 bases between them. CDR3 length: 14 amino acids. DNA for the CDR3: TGTGCCAGCTCACCACCGAGCTCCTACAATGAGCAGTTCTTC. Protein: CASSPPSSYNEQFF. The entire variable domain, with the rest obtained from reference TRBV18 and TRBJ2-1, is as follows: NAGVMQNPRHLVRRRGQEARLRCSPMKGHSHVYWYRQLPEEGLKFMVYLQKENIIDESGMPKERFSAEFPKEGPSILRIQQVVRGDSAAYFCASSPPSSYNEQFFGPGTRLTVL.

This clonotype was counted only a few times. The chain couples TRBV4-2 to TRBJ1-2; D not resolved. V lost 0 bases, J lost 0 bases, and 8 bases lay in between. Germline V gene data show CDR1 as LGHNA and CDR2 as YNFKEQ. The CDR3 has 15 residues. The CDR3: CASSQDLYANYGYTF. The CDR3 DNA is TGTGCCAGCAGCCAAGATCTATACGCTAACTATGGCTACACCTTC.

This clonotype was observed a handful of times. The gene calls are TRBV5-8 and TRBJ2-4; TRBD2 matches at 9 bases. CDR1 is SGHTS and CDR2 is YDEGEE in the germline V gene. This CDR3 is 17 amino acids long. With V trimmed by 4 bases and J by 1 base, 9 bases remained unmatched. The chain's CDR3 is CASSRSGSAGAKNIQYF. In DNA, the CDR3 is TGTGCCAGCAGCCGTAGCGGGAGTGCCGGGGCCAAAAACATTCAGTACTTC.

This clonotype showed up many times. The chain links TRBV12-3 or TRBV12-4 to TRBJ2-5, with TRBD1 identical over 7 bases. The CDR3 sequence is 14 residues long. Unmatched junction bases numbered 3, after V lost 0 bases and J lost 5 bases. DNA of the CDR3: TGTGCCAGCAGTTTAGCAGGGGGCGTGGAGACCCAGTACTTC. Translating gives CASSLAGGVETQYF.

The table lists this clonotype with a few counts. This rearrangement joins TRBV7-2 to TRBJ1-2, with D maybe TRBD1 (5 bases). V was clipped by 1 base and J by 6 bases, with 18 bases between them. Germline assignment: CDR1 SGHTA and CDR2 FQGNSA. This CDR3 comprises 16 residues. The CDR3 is CASSLEFTRVVDGYTF. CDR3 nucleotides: TGTGCCAGCAGCTTAGAGTTTACCAGGGTCGTGGATGGCTACACCTTC.

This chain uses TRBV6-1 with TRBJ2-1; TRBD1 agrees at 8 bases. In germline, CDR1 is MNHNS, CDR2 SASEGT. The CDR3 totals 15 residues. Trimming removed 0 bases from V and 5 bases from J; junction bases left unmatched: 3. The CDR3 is CASSEAPGGHNEQFF. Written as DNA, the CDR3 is TGTGCCAGCAGTGAAGCGCCAGGGGGCCACAATGAGCAGTTCTTC.

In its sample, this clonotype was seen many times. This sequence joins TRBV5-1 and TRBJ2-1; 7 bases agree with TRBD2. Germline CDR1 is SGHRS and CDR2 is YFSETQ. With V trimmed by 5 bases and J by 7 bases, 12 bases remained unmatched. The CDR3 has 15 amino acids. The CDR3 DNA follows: TGCGCCAGCAGTTTAGGCGCGGGAGTAGCTAATGAGCAGTTCTTC. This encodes CASSLGAGVANEQFF. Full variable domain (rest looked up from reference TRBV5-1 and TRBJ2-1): KAGVTQTPRYLIKTRGQQVTLSCSPISGHRSVSWYQQTPGQGLQFLFEYFSETQRNKGNFPGRFSGRQFSNSRSEMNVSTLELGDSALYLCASSLGAGVANEQFFGPGTRLTVL.

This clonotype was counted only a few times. CDR3 nucleotides: TGTGCCAGCAGTCCGCCGGGACACGATCCGAACACCGGGGAGCTGTTTTTT. It encodes CASSPPGHDPNTGELFF. The rearrangement uses TRBV12-3 or TRBV12-4 and TRBJ2-2, with D maybe TRBD1 (6 bases). V was pared by 5 bases and J by 0 bases, with 16 bases between. This CDR3 has 17 amino acids.

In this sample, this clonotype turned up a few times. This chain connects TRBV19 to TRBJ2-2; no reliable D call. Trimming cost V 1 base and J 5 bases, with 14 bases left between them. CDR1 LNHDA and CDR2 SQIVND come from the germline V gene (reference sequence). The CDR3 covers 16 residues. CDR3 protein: CASSIGGRSWTGELFF. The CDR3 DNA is TGTGCCAGTAGTATAGGGGGTAGATCATGGACCGGGGAGCTGTTTTTT.

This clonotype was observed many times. CDR3: CASKPEPRPDTQYF. The CDR3 nucleotides are TGCGCCAGCAAACCCGAACCTAGGCCAGATACGCAGTATTTT. The rearrangement uses TRBV5-1 and TRBJ2-3, with D unresolved. This CDR3 comprises 14 residues. From germline, CDR1 is SGHRS and CDR2 YFSETQ. Trimming took 6 bases from V and 4 from J, leaving 15 bases between them.